This T cell receptor beta chain emerged from a study of cytomegalovirus exposure and HLA in healthy donors (dated by TCRdb to the late 2010s). At the level of the whole study: According to an earlier analysis of 550 to 750 of the donors, 150 million to 200 million T cells yielded roughly 100 million unique TCR beta sequences and 276 Gb of sequence data. In a later genetic analysis, genome-wide SNP genotypes for about three fifths of the roughly 670 donors were used, and that subset was treated as a discovery cohort. All discovery cohort repertoires had been generated on a single sequencing platform. Along with the 666-subject first cohort, a separate validation cohort of over a hundred different subjects was used. To study patterns of TCR occurrence, a later analysis re-analyzed previously published TCR beta repertoires from more than 550 donors and added high-resolution HLA genotyping. Typing coverage differed by locus: A, B, C, DRB1 and DQB1 were typed in roughly 620-630 donors, DQA1 in 500 to 550, DPA1 in around 580, and DPB1 in roughly 450. On average, roughly 250,000 unique TCR beta nucleotide sequences were sequenced per donor among 300 to 500 genotyped donors of the cohort, with 15% to 20% of those sequences being non-productive. Roughly five DR-DQ haplotypes were handled as single units for association and clustering because linkage in the cohort was strong. HLA typing included class I and class II loci at four-digit resolution. Using immunosequencing, the study profiled T cell repertoires from fewer than 850 subjects and related those repertoires to cytomegalovirus serostatus. In an earlier analysis of roughly 600 of the donors, high-throughput TCR beta sequencing was used to judge whether each TCR beta V gene segment behaved as functional or pseudogenic. Approximately 300 gigabases of sequencing data and roughly 81 million unique TCR sequences made up an early release that covered fewer than 650 HLA-typed donors. The genetic ancestry cluster associated with self-reported Caucasian donors included about four fifths of the roughly 400 genotyped donors. The study combined high-throughput TCR immunosequencing, statistical association of individual TCRs with disease status, and machine learning to predict cytomegalovirus infection status. Donor age, sex, ethnicity and CMV serostatus were compiled alongside the repertoire data. The later analysis used no new phenotypic data to find candidate immune exposures, relying instead on TCR beta sequences and their occurrence across donors. The study aimed to test whether signatures of past pathogen exposure could be identified by cataloging public T cell receptors. What the research found in general, with its limitations: Linkage disequilibrium might explain the correlated functional status among segregating V segments, but an unknown experimental factor could not be excluded. Because the 87-base-pair reads could not distinguish some IMGT-functional V segments, including TRBV6-2 and TRBV6-3, those segments were excluded. In the study, some 180 TCR beta chains were listed as associated with cytomegalovirus. In an earlier analysis of approximately 600 of the donors, most TCR beta V segments were observed in productive rearrangements about 87% or about 30% of the time, broadly matching IMGT annotations. In a later genetic analysis, fewer N-insertions in productive TCRs were reported among donors in an Asian-associated ancestry cluster than the roughly 710-donor mean. An association between a missense DCLRE1C variant and V-gene and J-gene trimming of TCR beta chains was found in a later genetic analysis and replicated in an independent cohort. The classifier was reported to diagnose cytomegalovirus status with high specificity and sensitivity in both the original cohort and the validation cohort. Roughly uniform sequencing depth across donors was assumed in presence/absence analyses, although this assumption may not hold. The cohort was sequenced for TCR beta chains only, and without alpha or paired-chain data the features that could be detected were limited. According to a later analysis, parvovirus B19, influenza, CMV and Epstein-Barr virus appeared linked to several top co-occurrence clusters. Most TCR sequences were seen in very few donors, while some public TCRs were found in many individuals. Because some donors lacked HLA typing at each locus, the association tests relied only on the typed subset. A cluster of highly shared sequence variants was judged likely to represent a technical artifact of the sequencing pipeline. Immune exposure information for the cohort was limited to CMV serostatus. A later analysis found that most CMV-associated TCR beta chains appeared HLA-restricted, with HLA associations seemingly driven largely by CMV exposure. When HLA alleles, especially DR and DQ, strongly co-occurred, attributing TCR associations to individual alleles was difficult. Specific HLA alleles were associated with roughly 17,000 TCR beta sequences at a false discovery rate of 0.05 in a later analysis. A further reported finding was that TCR beta sequences accurately predicted the HLA-A and HLA-B alleles for most subjects in the first cohort. In a later analysis, HLA-associated TCR beta chains showed more clonal expansion and lower generation probabilities than non-associated chains that were equally common. The earlier analysis of 450 to 700 of the donors excluded 15 to 20 rarely observed V segments, including chromosome 9 orphons, because counts were too low. Three of the identified cytomegalovirus-associated TCR beta chains were confirmed in vitro to be specific for cytomegalovirus antigens. In a later analysis, TCR association rates were found to vary across HLA loci, with the most associated TCRs seen for DRB1 alleles and the fewest for HLA-C alleles. According to the authors, the approach could potentially be generalized to other disease states and immunological phenotypes.

CDR1 and CDR2 are read off the germline V gene (reference sequence) as GTSNPN and SVGIG. V and J are truncated by 4 bases and 0 bases respectively, leaving an intervening sequence of 6 bases. The CDR3 measures 13 amino acids from cysteine to phenylalanine. The read is trimmed to its CDR3 DNA, 39 bases read in frame from base 1. In total, about 650 healthy bone marrow donors made up the cohort. At the time of sampling, all cohort members were nominally healthy, though unrecorded immune exposures were likely present. Of the approximately 610 cohort members, 250 to 300 had positive CMV serostatus and approximately 400 had negative CMV serostatus, and CMV serostatus was not recorded for the donor. Each donor provided a peripheral blood sample, and peripheral blood mononuclear cells were used for TCR beta sequencing. The Qiagen DNeasy Blood Extraction Kit was used to extract genomic DNA from the blood cell samples.

The library was obtained by the immunoSEQ multiplex PCR assay. A mixture of 60 forward primers for TCR Vbeta segments and 13 reverse primers for TCR Jbeta segments was used in the multiplex PCR. Amplification of the CDR3 region of rearranged TCR beta genes was performed with a multiplex PCR assay on genomic DNA. Amplified TCR beta libraries were sequenced as 87-base-pair reads on the Illumina HiSeq System. The study's own analysis went as follows. Across the roughly 670 repertoires, a later analysis counted 60 million to 90 million unique TCR beta chains, 9.5 million to 13 million of which were shared by at least two donors. A nearest-neighbor algorithm error-corrected the raw reads and collapsed the reads into unique sequences, merging closely related sequences to remove PCR and sequencing errors. To assign V, D and J gene segments, CDR3 sequences were aligned to IMGT reference sequences. For a sequence to be retained, at least a six-nucleotide match to both a V gene segment and a J gene segment was required. Rearrangements were classified as productive when the CDR3 lacked stop codons and remained in frame with V and J, and all other rearrangements were classified as non-productive. Following IMGT convention, CDR3 was defined as the stretch from the second conserved V-encoded cysteine to the conserved J-encoded phenylalanine. Sequences without an unambiguous match to a single V gene segment were excluded from the earlier analysis of 500 to 700 of the donors. An earlier analysis of a few hundred of the donors called V segments functional above 56.7% productive rearrangements and segregating when the between-donor standard deviation exceeded 5%. A statistical classification framework was built to diagnose cytomegalovirus status from the catalog of TCR beta chain sequences. In a later analysis, TCR nucleotide sequences were compared against IMGT/GENE-DB human TR gene sequences so that V and J genes could be assigned. Using the TCRdist pipeline, a later analysis assigned CDR3 sequences along with most-parsimonious VDJ recombination scenarios. In a later analysis, each TCR beta chain was defined by its CDR3 amino acid sequence together with its V-gene family, and reads without a unique V-gene family were excluded. As a way to deal with suspected cross-contamination and a sequencing artifact, a later analysis dropped approximately 570 nucleotide sequences that were highly shared and had low generation probability. For each public chain, a later analysis derived a clonal expansion index from normalized ranks of inferred template counts within each repertoire. Generation probabilities in a later analysis came from a VDJ recombination model fitted to out-of-frame rearrangements, and those results were checked against IGoR. In a later analysis, hypergeometric tests were used to score TCR-TCR, TCR-HLA and TCR-CMV co-occurrence, with a repertoire-size bias correction applied to TCR pairs. False discovery rates were estimated in a later analysis by permuting HLA or CMV assignments 20 times. In a later analysis, co-occurring TCRs were grouped with DBSCAN, and TCRdist sequence similarity was added when clustering was performed within HLA-allele-positive subsets. Co-occurrence clustering excluded repertoires with fewer than 30,000 or more than 120,000 public chains, plus five with anomalous nucleotide sharing. Sourced from immuneACCESS, this table was stored by TCRdb with only in-frame sequences that have V and J called. A share of the clones is absent; for the studies checked, an unresolved V gene accounts for under half, and the remainder has no known explanation. The V and J calls and the clone size are those of that table, but D and trimming were determined from the DNA. Present in this sample are roughly 140,000 clones, roughly four fifths of which were seen just once. About 15% of the sample is in the top ten clones.

Note on this clone: Its antigen is currently not known. No quality values exist for individual bases; no much larger clone is one base distant.

In this chain, TRBV30 is recombined with TRBJ2-2, with no D gene named confidently. The clonotype originates from a human donor in good health. Sequenced sample: PBMCs. The CDR3 here reads CAWTGANTGELFF. The DNA sequence is given as TGTGCCTGGACAGGCGCGAACACCGGGGAGCTGTTTTTT.